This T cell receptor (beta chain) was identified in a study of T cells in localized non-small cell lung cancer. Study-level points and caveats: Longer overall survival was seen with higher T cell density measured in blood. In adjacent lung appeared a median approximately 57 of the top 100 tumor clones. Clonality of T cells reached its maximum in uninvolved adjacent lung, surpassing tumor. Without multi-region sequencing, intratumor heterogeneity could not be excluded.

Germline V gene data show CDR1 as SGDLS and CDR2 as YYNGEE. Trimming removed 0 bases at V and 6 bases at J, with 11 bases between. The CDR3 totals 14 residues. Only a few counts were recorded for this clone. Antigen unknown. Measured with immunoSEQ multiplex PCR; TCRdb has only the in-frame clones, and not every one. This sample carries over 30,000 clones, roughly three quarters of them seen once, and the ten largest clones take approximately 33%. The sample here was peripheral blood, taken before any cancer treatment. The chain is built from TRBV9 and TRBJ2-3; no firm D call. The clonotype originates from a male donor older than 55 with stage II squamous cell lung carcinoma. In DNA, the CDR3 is TGTGCCAGCAGCGTAGCCCCAGCACGCGATACGCAGTATTTT. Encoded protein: CASSVAPARDTQYF.